These 16 T cell receptor beta chains were all obtained from the same sample, sequenced in a study of beta chain features in type 1 diabetes. Every isolated RNA sample was fully reverse transcribed, so sequencing captured expressed TCRB transcripts. Measured with immunoSEQ multiplex PCR; TCRdb has only the in-frame clones, and not every one. The data show roughly 40,000 clones, around half seen once. The specimen was central memory CD4+ T cells from blood. The receptors were sampled from a young woman in good health.

V is TRBV30 and J is TRBJ2-5; D possibly corresponds to TRBD2 (5 bases). The CDR3 length is 14 residues. The germline gives CDR1 GTSNPN, CDR2 SVGIG (reference sequence). V was cut by 0 bases and J by 4 bases, with 12 bases left in between. CDR3 region: CAWSVKSGLETQYF. DNA for the CDR3: TGTGCCTGGAGTGTCAAGTCGGGATTAGAGACCCAGTACTTC.

This clone was recorded a few times. The V gene is TRBV7-8, the J gene TRBJ1-1; D is ambiguous. Trimming removed 6 bases from V and 1 base from J, with 9 bases in between. The CDR3 length is 13 residues. Germline assignment: CDR1 SGHVS and CDR2 FQNEAQ. This chain's CDR3 is CASRPVTNTEAFF. The CDR3 DNA reads TGTGCCAGCAGACCGGTAACGAACACTGAAGCTTTCTTT.

The V call is TRBV10-3, the J call TRBJ2-3; 14 bases map to TRBD2. This CDR3 region has 19 residues. V gave up 3 bases and J gave up 6 bases; unmatched junction bases: 14. Germline loops: CDR1 ENHRY, CDR2 SYGVKD. The CDR3 region has the DNA TGTGCCATCAGTGAAGCTGCATTGGGACTAGCGGGAGAATTCGATACGCAGTATTTT. It encodes CAISEAALGLAGEFDTQYF.

The chain couples TRBV11-2 to TRBJ1-4; 9 bases line up with TRBD1. The CDR3 is 14 amino acids. V lost 5 bases to trimming and J lost 6 bases; unmatched junction nucleotides: 4. Germline CDR1 reads SGHAT; CDR2 reads FQNNGV. DNA for the CDR3: TGTGCCAGCAGCCTCGGGACAGGGCATGAAAAACTGTTTTTT. This encodes CASSLGTGHEKLFF. The full variable domain, rest sourced from reference TRBV11-2 and TRBJ1-4, is EAGVAQSPRYKIIEKRQSVAFWCNPISGHATLYWYQQILGQGPKLLIQFQNNGVVDDSQLPKDRFSAERLKGVDSTLKIQPAKLEDSAVYLCASSLGTGHEKLFFGSGTQLSVL.

V and J are TRBV19 and TRBJ2-1; D gene uncertain. The CDR3 consists of 15 residues. V was shortened by 4 bases and J by 6 bases, with 16 bases between the two germline ends. Germline CDR1 and CDR2: LNHDA and SQIVND (reference sequence). CDR3 sequence: CASSRTDQVRNEQFF. In DNA, the CDR3 is TGTGCCAGTAGTAGAACAGACCAGGTTCGCAATGAGCAGTTCTTC.

This sequence joins TRBV7-9 and TRBJ2-5; TRBD2 matches 8 bases. The J call is in doubt because the DNA end fits TRBJ2-7 better. Per germline, CDR1 SEHNR and CDR2 FQNEAQ (reference sequence). The CDR3 covers 14 residues. CDR3 sequence reads: CASSFAGGSYEQYF. The CDR3, as DNA: TGTGCCAGCAGCTTCGCGGGAGGAAGCTACGAGCAGTACTTC.

The genes are TRBV2 and TRBJ1-2; no reliable D call. This CDR3 spans 13 amino acids. V was cut by 8 bases and J by 7 bases, with 17 bases left in between. CDR1 is SNHLY and CDR2 is FYNNEI in the germline V gene. The CDR3 DNA reads as TGTGCCAGCCAGACCCCCTCTGAGGGTGGCTACACCTTC. It codes for CASQTPSEGGYTF.

The chain carries TRBV21-1 and TRBJ2-7; TRBD1 is taken as the D call from the table, unchecked against the DNA. TRBV21-1 has pseudogene status. The CDR3 runs to 16 residues. The CDR3 DNA follows: TGTGCCAGCAGCAAAGTTGGGCCGCGACAGGACTACGAGCAGTACTTC. Protein product: CASSKVGPRQDYEQYF.

This chain links TRBV18 with TRBJ1-5; TRBD1 is a possible D gene (5 bases). V was clipped by 0 bases and J by 4 bases, with 10 bases between them. The CDR3 is made up of 15 amino acids. Germline V CDR1 and CDR2: KGHSH, LQKENI. CDR3 nucleotides: TGTGCCAGCTCACCACCCAGGGTAGGGAATCAGCCCCAGCATTTT. It translates to CASSPPRVGNQPQHF.

V gene TRBV28 combines with J gene TRBJ2-6; 7 positions agree with TRBD1. The trim removed 2 bases at V and 4 bases at J, leaving 5 bases unmatched. The CDR3 sequence is 16 residues long. Germline V gives CDR1 MDHEN, CDR2 SYDVKM. CDR3 nucleotide sequence: TGTGCCAGCAGTTTAGGGGACAGCCAAGGGGCCAACGTCCTGACTTTC. Its protein product is CASSLGDSQGANVLTF.

The CDR3 here is CASAGAGTNTGELFF. CDR3 DNA: TGTGCCAGCGCAGGAGCGGGGACGAACACCGGGGAGCTGTTTTTT. The chain employs TRBV6-6 and TRBJ2-2; TRBD2 matches at 7 bases. The CDR3 covers 15 residues. From germline, CDR1 is MNHNY and CDR2 SVGAGI (reference sequence). The junction had 6 bases not matched to a gene; V was cut back by 8 bases and J by 0 bases.

The genes are TRBV2 and TRBJ1-1; maybe TRBD1 (5 bases). V lost 5 bases, J lost 8 bases, and 12 bases lay in between. The CDR3 sequence is 12 residues long. Germline CDR1 reads SNHLY; CDR2 reads FYNNEI. In nucleotides, the CDR3 is TGTGCCAGCAGTTTAGACAGTTTGGAAGCTTTCTTT. This codes for CASSLDSLEAFF. Complete variable domain (other parts from reference TRBV2 and TRBJ1-1): EPEVTQTPSHQVTQMGQEVILRCVPISNHLYFYWYRQILGQKVEFLVSFYNNEISEKSEIFDDQFSVERPDGSNFTLKIRSTKLEDSAMYFCASSLDSLEAFFGQGTRLTVV.

This chain links TRBV5-1 with TRBJ2-1, with D perhaps matching TRBD2 (5 bases). The germline CDR1 and CDR2 sequences are SGHRS and YFSETQ. CDR3 size: 17 residues. V lost 2 bases, J lost 0 bases, and 15 bases lay in between. The CDR3 bases are TGCGCCAGCAGCTTTCAGACACTGGGGAGCTCCTACAATGAGCAGTTCTTC. Its translation: CASSFQTLGSSYNEQFF.

The chain carries TRBV4-1 and TRBJ1-3, with TRBD1 matching over 10 bases. Germline CDR1 and CDR2: MGHRA and YSYEKL. The CDR3 spans 17 residues. Trimming took 4 bases from V and 3 from J; bases not matched to a gene: 9. CDR3 in amino acids: CASSLSGDRGFGNTIYF. CDR3 bases: TGCGCCAGCAGCCTGTCCGGGGACAGGGGTTTTGGAAACACCATATATTTT.

The chain joins TRBV2 to TRBJ1-1; D ambiguous. The V and J ends lost 6 bases and 5 bases respectively, with 16 bases between them. This CDR3 has 14 amino acids. Germline CDR1 is SNHLY and CDR2 is FYNNEI. The CDR3 loop is CASRVAPGDTEAFF. For the CDR3, the DNA is TGTGCCAGCAGAGTAGCCCCCGGGGATACTGAAGCTTTCTTT.

This sequence joins TRBV4-2 and TRBJ1-1; 7 bases align to TRBD1. V dropped 2 bases and J dropped 4; count of bases not matched to a gene: 7. Germline V gene lookup returns CDR1 LGHNA and CDR2 YNFKEQ. The CDR3 consists of 15 residues. CDR3 sequence reads: CASSQPTPGGTEAFF. DNA for the CDR3: TGTGCCAGCAGCCAACCGACTCCAGGGGGCACTGAAGCTTTCTTT.